The clone carrying this TCR beta chain was seen repeatedly, ten times or more. Its specificity is not known. This sample is drawn from a study of regulatory T cells in long-lasting Graves disease. Points from the study as a whole: Persistent cases of Graves' showed reduced TCR diversity relative to newly diagnosed patients. Newly diagnosed disease favored TRBV20-1 and TRBJ2-1 over persistent disease.

Arm-PCR of CDR3 regions and iRepertoire HTBI primers were the basis on which TCR beta libraries were built. Each CDR3 protein gets one entry after TCRdb re-called the multiplex PCR reads with MiXCR. The sample shows around 450,000 distinct CDR3 sequences, around 16% of them seen only once. The sample's time point: newly diagnosed GD, antithyroid drugs for less than 3 months. The TCR library was prepared using RNA isolated from PBMCs. This CDR3 comprises 16 residues. In germline, CDR1 is KGHDR, CDR2 SFDVKD. J lost 3 bases, V lost 1 base, and 2 bases had no gene match. The sample was also reused in another study, on T cells in Graves' hyperthyroidism and ophthalmopathy. That study adds: Patients with uncontrolled infections, other autoimmune diseases, pregnancy or lactation were excluded. Diagnosing involved the use of clinical symptoms, serum thyroxine and TRAb, thyroid ultrasound and orbital computed tomography.

V and J are TRBV24-1 and TRBJ2-1; 10 nucleotides line up with TRBD2. Source: peripheral blood mononuclear cells (PBMCs), taken at new diagnosis, from a patient treated with antithyroid drugs. The receptor's source is a middle-aged man with Graves disease. Written as DNA, the CDR3 is TGTGCCACCAGTGATTTATCTAGCGGGAGCTACAATGAGCAGTTCTTC. It encodes CATSDLSSGSYNEQFF.